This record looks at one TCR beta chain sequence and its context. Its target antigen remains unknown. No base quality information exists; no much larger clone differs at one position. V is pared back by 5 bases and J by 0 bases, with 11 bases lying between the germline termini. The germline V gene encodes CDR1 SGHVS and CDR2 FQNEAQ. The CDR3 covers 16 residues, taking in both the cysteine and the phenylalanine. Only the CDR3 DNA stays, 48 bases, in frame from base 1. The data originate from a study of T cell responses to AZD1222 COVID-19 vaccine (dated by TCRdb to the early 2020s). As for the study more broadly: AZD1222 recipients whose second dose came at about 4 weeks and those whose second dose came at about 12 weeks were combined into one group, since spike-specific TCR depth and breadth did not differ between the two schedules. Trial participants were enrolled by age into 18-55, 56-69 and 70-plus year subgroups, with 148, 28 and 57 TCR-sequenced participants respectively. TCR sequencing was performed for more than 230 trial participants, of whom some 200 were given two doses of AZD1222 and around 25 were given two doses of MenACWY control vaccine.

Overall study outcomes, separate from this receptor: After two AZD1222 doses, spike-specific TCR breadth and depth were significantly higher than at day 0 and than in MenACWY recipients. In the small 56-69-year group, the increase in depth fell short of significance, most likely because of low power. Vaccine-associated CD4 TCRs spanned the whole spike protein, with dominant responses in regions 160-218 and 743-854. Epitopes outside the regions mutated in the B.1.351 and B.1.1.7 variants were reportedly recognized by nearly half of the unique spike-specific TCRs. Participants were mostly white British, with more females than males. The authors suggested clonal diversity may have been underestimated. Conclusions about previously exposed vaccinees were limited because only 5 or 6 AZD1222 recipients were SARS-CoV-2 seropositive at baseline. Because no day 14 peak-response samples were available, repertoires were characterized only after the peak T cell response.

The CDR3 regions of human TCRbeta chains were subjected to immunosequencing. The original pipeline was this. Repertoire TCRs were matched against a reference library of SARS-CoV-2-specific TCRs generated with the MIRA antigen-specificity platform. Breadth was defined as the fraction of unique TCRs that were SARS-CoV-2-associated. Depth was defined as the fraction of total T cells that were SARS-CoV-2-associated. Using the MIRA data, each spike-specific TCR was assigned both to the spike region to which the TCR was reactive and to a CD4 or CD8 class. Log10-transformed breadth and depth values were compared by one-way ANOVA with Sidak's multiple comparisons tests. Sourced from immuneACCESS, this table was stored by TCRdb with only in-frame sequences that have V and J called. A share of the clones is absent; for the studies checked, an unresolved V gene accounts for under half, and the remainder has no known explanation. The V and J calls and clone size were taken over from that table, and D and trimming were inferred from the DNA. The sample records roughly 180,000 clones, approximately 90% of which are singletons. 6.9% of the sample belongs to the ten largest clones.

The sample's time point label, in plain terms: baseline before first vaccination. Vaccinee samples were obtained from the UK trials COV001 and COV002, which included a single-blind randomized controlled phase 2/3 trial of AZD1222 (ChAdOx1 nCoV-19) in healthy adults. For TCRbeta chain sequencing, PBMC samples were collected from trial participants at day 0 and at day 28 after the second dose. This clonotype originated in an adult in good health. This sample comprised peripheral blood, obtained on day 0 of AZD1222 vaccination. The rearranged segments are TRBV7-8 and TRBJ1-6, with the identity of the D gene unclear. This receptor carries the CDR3 CASSPFLSSYNSPLHF. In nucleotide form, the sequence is TGTGCCAGCAGCCCGTTCCTGAGCTCCTATAATTCACCCCTCCACTTT.